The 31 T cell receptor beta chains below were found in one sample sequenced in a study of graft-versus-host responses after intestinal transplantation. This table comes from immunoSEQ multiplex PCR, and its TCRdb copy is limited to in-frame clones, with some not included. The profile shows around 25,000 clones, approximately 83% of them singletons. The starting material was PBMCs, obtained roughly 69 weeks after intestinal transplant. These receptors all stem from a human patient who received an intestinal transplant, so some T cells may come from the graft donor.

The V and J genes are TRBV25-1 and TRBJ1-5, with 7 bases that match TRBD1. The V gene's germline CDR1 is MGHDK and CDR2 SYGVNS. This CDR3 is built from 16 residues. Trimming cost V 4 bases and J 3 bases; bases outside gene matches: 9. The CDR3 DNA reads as TGTGCCAGCAGTGCTTCCGGGACAGCCTCCAATCAGCCCCAGCATTTT. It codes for CASSASGTASNQPQHF.

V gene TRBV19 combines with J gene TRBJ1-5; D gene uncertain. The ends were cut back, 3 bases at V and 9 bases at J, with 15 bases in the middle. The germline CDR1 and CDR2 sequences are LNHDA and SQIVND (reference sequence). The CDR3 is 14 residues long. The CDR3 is CASSMDGELLPQHF. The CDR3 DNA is TGTGCCAGTAGTATGGACGGAGAACTGCTGCCCCAGCATTTT. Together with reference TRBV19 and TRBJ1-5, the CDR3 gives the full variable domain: DGGITQSPKYLFRKEGQNVTLSCEQNLNHDAMYWYRQDPGQGLRLIYYSQIVNDFQKGDIAEGYSVSREKKESFPLTVTSAQKNPTAFYLCASSMDGELLPQHFGDGTRLSIL.

CDR3 residues: CASGGSSYEQYF. CDR3 bases: TGTGCCAGCGGTGGCAGCTCCTACGAGCAGTACTTC. The V gene is TRBV7-6, the J gene TRBJ2-7, with D uncertain. From germline, CDR1 is SGHVS and CDR2 FNYEAQ. The CDR3 loop spans 12 amino acids. V lost 8 bases to trimming and J lost 0 bases, with 8 bases between them.

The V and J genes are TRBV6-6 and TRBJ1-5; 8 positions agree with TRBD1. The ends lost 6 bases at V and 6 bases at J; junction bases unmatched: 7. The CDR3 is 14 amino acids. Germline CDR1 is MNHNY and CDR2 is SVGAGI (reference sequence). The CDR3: CASRARGLGQPQHF. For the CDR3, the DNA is TGTGCCAGCAGAGCCAGGGGGCTCGGTCAGCCCCAGCATTTT.

CDR3 coding DNA: TGTGCCAGCAGTGGAGAACATTCCTACAATGAGCAGTTCTTC. Encoded protein: CASSGEHSYNEQFF. This chain uses TRBV7-3 with TRBJ2-1; D remains ambiguous. Trimming removed 6 bases at V and 1 base at J, with 10 bases between. The CDR3 is 14 residues long. Germline values: CDR1 SGHTA, CDR2 FQGTGA. Full variable domain (missing parts from reference TRBV7-3 and TRBJ2-1): GAGVSQTPSNKVTEKGKYVELRCDPISGHTALYWYRQSLGQGPEFLIYFQGTGAADDSGLPNDRFFAVRPEGSVSTLKIQRTERGDSAVYLCASSGEHSYNEQFFGPGTRLTVL.

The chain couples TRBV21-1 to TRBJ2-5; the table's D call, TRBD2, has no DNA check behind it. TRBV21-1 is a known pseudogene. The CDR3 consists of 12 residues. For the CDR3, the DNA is TGTGCCAGCAGCATTTTTCGGGAGGTGAAGTACTTC. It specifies CASSIFREVKYF.

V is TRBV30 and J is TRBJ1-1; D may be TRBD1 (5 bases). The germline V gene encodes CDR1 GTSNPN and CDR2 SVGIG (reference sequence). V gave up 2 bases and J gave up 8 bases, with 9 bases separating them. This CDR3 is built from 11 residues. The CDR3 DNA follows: TGTGCCTGGAGTCTAAAGGGGGAAGCTTTCTTT. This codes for CAWSLKGEAFF.

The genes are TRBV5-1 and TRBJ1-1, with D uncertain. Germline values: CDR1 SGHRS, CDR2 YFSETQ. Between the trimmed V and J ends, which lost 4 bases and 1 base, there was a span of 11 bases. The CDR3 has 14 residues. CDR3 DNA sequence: TGCGCCAGCAGCCGTGGGTCAGAGAACACTGAAGCTTTCTTT. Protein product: CASSRGSENTEAFF. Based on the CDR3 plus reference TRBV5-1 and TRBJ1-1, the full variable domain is KAGVTQTPRYLIKTRGQQVTLSCSPISGHRSVSWYQQTPGQGLQFLFEYFSETQRNKGNFPGRFSGRQFSNSRSEMNVSTLELGDSALYLCASSRGSENTEAFFGQGTRLTVV.

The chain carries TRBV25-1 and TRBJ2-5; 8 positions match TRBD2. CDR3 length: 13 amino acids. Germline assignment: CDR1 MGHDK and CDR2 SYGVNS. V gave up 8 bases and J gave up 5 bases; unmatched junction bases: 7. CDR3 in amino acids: CASALTGGETQYF. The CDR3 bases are TGTGCCAGCGCACTGACGGGGGGGGAGACCCAGTACTTC.

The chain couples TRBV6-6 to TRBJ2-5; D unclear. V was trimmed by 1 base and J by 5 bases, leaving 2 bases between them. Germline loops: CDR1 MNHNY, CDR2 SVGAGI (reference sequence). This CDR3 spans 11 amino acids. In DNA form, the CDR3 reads TGTGCCAGCAGTTACTACGAGACCCAGTACTTC. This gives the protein CASSYYETQYF.

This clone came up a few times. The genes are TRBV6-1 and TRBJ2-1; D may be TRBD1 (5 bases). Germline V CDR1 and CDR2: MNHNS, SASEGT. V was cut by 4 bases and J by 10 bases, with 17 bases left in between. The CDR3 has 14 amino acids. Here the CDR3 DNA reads TGTGCCAGCAGTGGTTTGACAGCCTCCGCAGAGCAGTTCTTC. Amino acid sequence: CASSGLTASAEQFF.

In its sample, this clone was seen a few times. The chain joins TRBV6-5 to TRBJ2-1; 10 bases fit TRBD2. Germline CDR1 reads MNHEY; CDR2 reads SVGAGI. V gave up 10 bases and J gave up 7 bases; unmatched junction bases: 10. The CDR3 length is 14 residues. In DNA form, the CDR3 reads TGTGCCACCCAGCGGGGGGGGGAGGTGAATGAGCAGTTCTTC. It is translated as CATQRGGEVNEQFF.

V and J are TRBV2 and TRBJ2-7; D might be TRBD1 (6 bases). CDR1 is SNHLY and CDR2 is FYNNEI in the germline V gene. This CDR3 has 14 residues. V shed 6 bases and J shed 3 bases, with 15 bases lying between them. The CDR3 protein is CASRPLRTDYEQYF. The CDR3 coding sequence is TGTGCCAGCAGACCCCTCAGGACAGACTACGAGCAGTACTTC.

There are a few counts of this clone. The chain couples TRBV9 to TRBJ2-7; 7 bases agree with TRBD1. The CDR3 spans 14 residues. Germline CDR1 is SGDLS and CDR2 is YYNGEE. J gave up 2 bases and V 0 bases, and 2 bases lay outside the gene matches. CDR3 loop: CASSVGGTAYEQYF. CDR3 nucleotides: TGTGCCAGCAGCGTAGGGGGGACAGCCTACGAGCAGTACTTC.

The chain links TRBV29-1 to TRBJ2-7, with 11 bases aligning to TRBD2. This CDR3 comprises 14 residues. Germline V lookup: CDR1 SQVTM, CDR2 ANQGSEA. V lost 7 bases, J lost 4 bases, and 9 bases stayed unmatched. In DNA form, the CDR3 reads TGCAGCGCTTCGAAGACTAGCGGGACATACGAGCAGTACTTC. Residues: CSASKTSGTYEQYF.

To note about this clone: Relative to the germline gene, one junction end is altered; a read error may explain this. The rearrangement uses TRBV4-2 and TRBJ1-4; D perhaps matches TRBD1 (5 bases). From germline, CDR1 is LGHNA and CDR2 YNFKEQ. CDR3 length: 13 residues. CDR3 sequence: CASSQDVKGSGVF. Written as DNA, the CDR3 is TGTGCCAGCAGCCAAGATGTAAAGGGGAGTGGAGTTTTT.

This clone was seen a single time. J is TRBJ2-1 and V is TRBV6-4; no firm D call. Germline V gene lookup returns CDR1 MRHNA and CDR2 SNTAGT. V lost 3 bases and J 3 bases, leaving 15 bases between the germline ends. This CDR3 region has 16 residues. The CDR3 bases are TGTGCCAGCAGTGAAGAGGCAACCGCTAACTACAATGAGCAGTTCTTC. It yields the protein CASSEEATANYNEQFF.

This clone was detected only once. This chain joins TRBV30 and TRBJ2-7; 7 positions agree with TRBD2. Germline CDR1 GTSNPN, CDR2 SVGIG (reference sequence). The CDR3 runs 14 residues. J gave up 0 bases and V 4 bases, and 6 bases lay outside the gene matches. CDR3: CAWTLGGGSYEQYF. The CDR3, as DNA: TGTGCCTGGACTTTGGGCGGGGGCTCCTACGAGCAGTACTTC.

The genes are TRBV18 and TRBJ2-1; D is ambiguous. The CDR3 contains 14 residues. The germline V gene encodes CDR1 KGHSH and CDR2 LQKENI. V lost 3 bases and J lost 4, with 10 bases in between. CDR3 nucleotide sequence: TGTGCCAGCTCACCCCCACACCGGTACAATGAGCAGTTCTTC. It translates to CASSPPHRYNEQFF.

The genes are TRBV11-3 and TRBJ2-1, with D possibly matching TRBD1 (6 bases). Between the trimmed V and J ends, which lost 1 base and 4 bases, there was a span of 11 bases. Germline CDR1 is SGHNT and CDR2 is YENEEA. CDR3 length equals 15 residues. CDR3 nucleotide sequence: TGTGCCAGCAGCTTAGCTTCCGGGACATACAATGAGCAGTTCTTC. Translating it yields CASSLASGTYNEQFF. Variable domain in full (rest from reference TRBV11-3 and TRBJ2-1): EAGVVQSPRYKIIEKKQPVAFWCNPISGHNTLYWYLQNLGQGPELLIRYENEEAVDDSQLPKDRFSAERLKGVDSTLKIQPAELGDSAVYLCASSLASGTYNEQFFGPGTRLTVL.

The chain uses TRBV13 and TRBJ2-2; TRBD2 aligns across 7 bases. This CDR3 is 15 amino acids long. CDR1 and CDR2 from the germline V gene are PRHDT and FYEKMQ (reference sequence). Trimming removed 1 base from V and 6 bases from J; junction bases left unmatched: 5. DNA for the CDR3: TGTGCCAGCAGCTTAGCGCGGGAGAGGCCCGGGGAGCTGTTTTTT. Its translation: CASSLARERPGELFF. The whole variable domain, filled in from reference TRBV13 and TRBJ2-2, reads AAGVIQSPRHLIKEKRETATLKCYPIPRHDTVYWYQQGPGQDPQFLISFYEKMQSDKGSIPDRFSAQQFSDYHSELNMSSLELGDSALYFCASSLARERPGELFFGEGSRLTVL.

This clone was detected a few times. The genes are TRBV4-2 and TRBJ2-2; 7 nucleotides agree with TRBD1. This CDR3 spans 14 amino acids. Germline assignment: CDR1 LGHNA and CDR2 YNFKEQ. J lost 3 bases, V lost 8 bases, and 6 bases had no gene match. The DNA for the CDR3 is TGTGCCAGCGGGACAGAGGCGGACACCGGGGAGCTGTTTTTT. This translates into CASGTEADTGELFF.

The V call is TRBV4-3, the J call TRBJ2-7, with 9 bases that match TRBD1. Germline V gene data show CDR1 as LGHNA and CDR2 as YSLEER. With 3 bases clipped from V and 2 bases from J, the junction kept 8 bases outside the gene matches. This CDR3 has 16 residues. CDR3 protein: CASSHYTGGIPYEQYF. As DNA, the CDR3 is TGCGCCAGCAGCCATTACACAGGGGGCATTCCCTACGAGCAGTACTTC.

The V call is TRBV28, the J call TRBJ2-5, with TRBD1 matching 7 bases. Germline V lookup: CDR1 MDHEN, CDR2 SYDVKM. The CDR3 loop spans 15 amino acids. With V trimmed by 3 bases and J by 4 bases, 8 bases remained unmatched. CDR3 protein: CASSLSTGLGETQYF. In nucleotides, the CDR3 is TGTGCCAGCAGTTTGTCGACAGGGCTCGGAGAGACCCAGTACTTC.

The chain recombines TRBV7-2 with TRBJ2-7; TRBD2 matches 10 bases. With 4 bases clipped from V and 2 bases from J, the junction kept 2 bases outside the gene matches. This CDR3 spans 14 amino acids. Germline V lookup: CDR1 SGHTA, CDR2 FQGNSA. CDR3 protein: CASSSGLAAYEQYF. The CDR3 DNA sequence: TGTGCCAGCAGCTCAGGACTAGCGGCCTACGAGCAGTACTTC.

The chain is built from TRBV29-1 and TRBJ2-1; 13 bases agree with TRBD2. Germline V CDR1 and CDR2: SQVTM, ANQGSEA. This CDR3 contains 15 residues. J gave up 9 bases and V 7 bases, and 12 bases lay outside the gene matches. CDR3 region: CSASPGTSGTSEQFF. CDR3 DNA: TGCAGCGCATCTCCCGGGACTAGCGGGACAAGTGAGCAGTTCTTC.

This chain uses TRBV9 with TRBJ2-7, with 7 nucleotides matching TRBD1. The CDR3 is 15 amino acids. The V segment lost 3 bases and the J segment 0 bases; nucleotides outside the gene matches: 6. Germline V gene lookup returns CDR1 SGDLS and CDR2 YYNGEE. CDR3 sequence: CASSAQGSPSYEQYF. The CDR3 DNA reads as TGTGCCAGCAGCGCACAGGGGTCCCCCTCCTACGAGCAGTACTTC.

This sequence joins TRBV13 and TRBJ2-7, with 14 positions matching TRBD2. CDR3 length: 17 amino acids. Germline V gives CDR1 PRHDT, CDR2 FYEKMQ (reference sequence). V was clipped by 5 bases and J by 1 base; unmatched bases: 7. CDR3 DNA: TGTGCCAGCAGCCCGGGACTAGCGGGAGTCTCGTCCTACGAGCAGTACTTC. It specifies CASSPGLAGVSSYEQYF.

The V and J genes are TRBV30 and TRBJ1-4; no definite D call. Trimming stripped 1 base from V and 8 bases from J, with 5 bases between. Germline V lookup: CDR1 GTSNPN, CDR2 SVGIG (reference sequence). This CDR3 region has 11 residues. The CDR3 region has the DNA TGTGCCTGGAGTGAGAGCGAAAAACTGTTTTTT. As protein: CAWSESEKLFF. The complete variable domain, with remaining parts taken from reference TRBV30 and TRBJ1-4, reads SQTIHQWPATLVQPVGSPLSLECTVEGTSNPNLYWYRQAAGRGLQLLFYSVGIGQISSEVPQNLSASRPQDRQFILSSKKLLLSDSGFYLCAWSESEKLFFGSGTQLSVL.

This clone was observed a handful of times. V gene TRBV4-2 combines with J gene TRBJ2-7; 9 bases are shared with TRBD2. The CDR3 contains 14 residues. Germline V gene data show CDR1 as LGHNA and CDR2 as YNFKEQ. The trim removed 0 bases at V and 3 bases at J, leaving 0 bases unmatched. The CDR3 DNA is TGTGCCAGCAGCCAAGATAGCGGGAGCTACGAGCAGTACTTC. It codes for CASSQDSGSYEQYF.

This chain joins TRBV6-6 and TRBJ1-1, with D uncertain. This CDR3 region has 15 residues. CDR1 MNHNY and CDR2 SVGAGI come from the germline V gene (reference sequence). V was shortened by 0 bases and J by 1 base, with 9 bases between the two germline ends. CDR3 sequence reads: CASSYSVTENTEAFF. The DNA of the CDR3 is TGTGCCAGCAGTTACTCGGTAACGGAGAACACTGAAGCTTTCTTT.